One and the same sample provided the 6 T cell receptor beta chains below, sequenced in a study of cytomegalovirus exposure and HLA in healthy donors. Both 60 Vbeta primers and 13 Jbeta primers went into the PCR. TCRdb keeps only in-frame clones here, not all; method: immunoSEQ multiplex PCR. Among roughly 130,000 clones, less than 85% were seen once, and the ten largest hold 2% to 3%. Material: PBMCs. The receptors shown here come from a man aged 25 to 45 in good health and CMV-seronegative.

This chain joins TRBV7-2 and TRBJ2-2, with 9 bases identical to TRBD2. This CDR3 comprises 18 residues. The germline gives CDR1 SGHTA, CDR2 FQGNSA. The junction had 16 bases not matched to a gene; V was cut back by 6 bases and J by 5 bases. The CDR3 sequence: CASRLGWREGRTTGELFF. The CDR3 bases are TGTGCCAGCAGACTCGGTTGGCGGGAGGGCCGCACGACCGGGGAGCTGTTTTTT.

This rearrangement joins TRBV25-1 to TRBJ2-1, with D possibly matching TRBD1 (6 bases). The CDR3 runs to 14 residues. Germline values: CDR1 MGHDK, CDR2 SYGVNS. The V end lost 3 bases, the J end lost 4 bases, and 10 bases lay between the germline ends. CDR3 sequence reads: CASSDAGTYNEQFF. The CDR3 coding sequence is TGTGCCAGCAGTGACGCCGGGACATACAATGAGCAGTTCTTC.

The rearrangement uses TRBV13 and TRBJ1-2; 9 bases map to TRBD1. Germline loops: CDR1 PRHDT, CDR2 FYEKMQ (reference sequence). The V segment lost 5 bases and the J segment 7 bases; nucleotides outside the gene matches: 2. The CDR3 contains 12 residues. CDR3 nucleotides: TGTGCCAGCAGCGGGACAGGGTTTGGCTACACCTTC. Translated, it gives CASSGTGFGYTF.

The chain joins TRBV29-1 to TRBJ2-1; tentatively, D is TRBD2 (6 bases). CDR1 SQVTM and CDR2 ANQGSEA come from the germline V gene. Trimming took off 1 base at V and 6 bases at J, with 13 bases between the two ends. The CDR3 sequence is 14 residues long. The DNA for the CDR3 is TGCAGCGTTGAAGGGCGGGGCCACCTCAATGAGCAGTTCTTC. It specifies CSVEGRGHLNEQFF.

The V gene is TRBV27, the J gene TRBJ2-7; D gene uncertain. Trimming took 1 base from V and 0 from J, leaving 22 bases between them. Germline CDR1 reads MNHEY; CDR2 reads SMNVEV (reference sequence). This CDR3 comprises 19 residues. CDR3 residues: CASSLFSQVPPLSSYEQYF. Here the CDR3 DNA reads TGTGCCAGCAGTTTATTTTCCCAGGTTCCACCCCTCAGCTCCTACGAGCAGTACTTC.

In its sample, this clone was seen a few times. This sequence joins TRBV2 and TRBJ1-1; D remains unclear. The CDR3 is 14 amino acids. Germline V gene lookup returns CDR1 SNHLY and CDR2 FYNNEI. Trimming took 6 bases from V and 1 from J, leaving 12 bases between them. The CDR3 region has the DNA TGTGCCAGCAGACCCGAAAGAGCGAACACTGAAGCTTTCTTT. This encodes CASRPERANTEAFF.